Listed here is a single T cell receptor (beta chain). Its antigen specificity is not known. There are no base qualities to consult, and no much larger clone falls within one base. The collaborating institutions used their own protocols to collect whole blood in K2EDTA tubes. For TCRbeta analysis, collaborators shipped samples in one of three forms: frozen whole blood, isolated PBMCs, or DNA extracted from either of those sample types. V and J are truncated by 0 bases and 5 bases respectively, leaving an intervening sequence of 8 bases. The CDR3 spans 13 residues, from the cysteine through the phenylalanine. Only CDR3 DNA is held: 39 bases, read in frame from base 1. The CDR1 and CDR2 encoded by the germline V gene (reference sequence) are GTSNPN and SVGIG. TCRbeta CDR3 regions were amplified from genomic DNA by means of the immunoSEQ Assay, a bias-controlled multiplex PCR. Per the source publication's procedure: Nucleated cell counts per sample were estimated from amplification of reference gene primers within the assay. To quantify the absolute abundance of each unique TCRbeta CDR3 rearrangement, sequence reads were collapsed and filtered. For each sample, productive Simpson clonality was calculated by taking the square root of Simpson's diversity index across productive rearrangements. TCRdb mirrors the immuneACCESS table, restricted to in-frame sequences. Some clones are absent from its copies; in checked studies, under half trace to an unresolved V gene, and the reason for the others is unknown. The D gene and trimming were derived from the DNA, and the V and J assignments and clone size from that table. This sample lists 30,000 to 35,000 clones; around 80% were detected once. 7% to 8.5% of the sample lies in the top ten.

The data were obtained in a study of blood T cell repertoires in COVID-19 (dated by TCRdb to about 2020). A note on the overall study: Samples covering the acute and convalescent phases of COVID-19 were provided by collaborators in the United States, Italy and Spain. The samples were drawn from two sources: the first 160 participants of the ongoing ImmuneRACE study, and some 1,300 subjects contributed by 6 global collaborators. Sample metadata almost always included a de-identified subject ID, COVID-19 status, age in years and sex. HLA class I and class II types, where available, came from metadata supplied by the sample provider rather than from assay-based typing. Deeply sampled blood TCRbeta repertoires from subjects exposed to, actively infected with, or recovered from COVID-19 were included in the dataset. The material from the prospective study consisted of cDNA or gDNA derived from T cells, B-cell-depleted T cells, or PBMCs. The repertoires were released in a freely available public database meant as a resource for research on the immune response to SARS-CoV-2.

Summary of the overall study and its limitations: How much clinical and demographic metadata was included differed by source and by participant, and the metadata was provided uncurated.

What was sequenced was peripheral blood. This receptor was identified in a woman in her fifties or sixties with acute or convalescent COVID-19. The chain is encoded by TRBV30 joined to TRBJ1-3, with the D gene too uncertain to name. The DNA reads as follows: TGTGCCTGGAGTGTTAAAACTAGAAACACCATATATTTT. This encodes CAWSVKTRNTIYF.